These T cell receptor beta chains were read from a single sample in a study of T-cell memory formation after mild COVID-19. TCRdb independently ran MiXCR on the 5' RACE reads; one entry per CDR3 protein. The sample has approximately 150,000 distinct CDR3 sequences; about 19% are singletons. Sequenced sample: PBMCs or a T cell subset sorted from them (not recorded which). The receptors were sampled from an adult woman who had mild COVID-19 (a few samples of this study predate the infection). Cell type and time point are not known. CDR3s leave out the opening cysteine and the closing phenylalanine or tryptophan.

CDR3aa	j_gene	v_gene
ASSYSGETQY	TRBJ2-5	TRBV6-6
ASSLGRDTGELF	TRBJ2-2	TRBV5-1
ASSLGPSYGYT	TRBJ1-2	TRBV7-2
SAEGQGAREQY	TRBJ2-7	TRBV29-1
ASSHPTGATNTEAF	TRBJ1-1	TRBV7-9
ASSLEPDTQY	TRBJ2-3	TRBV5-1
ATGQGETQY	TRBJ2-5	TRBV5-1
AISGDRGRSNQPQH	TRBJ1-5	TRBV10-3
ASSLVGGASGSGELF	TRBJ2-2	TRBV7-2
AIGTAFNEQF	TRBJ2-1	TRBV10-3
SARDAGQGKGTQY	TRBJ2-3	TRBV20-1
ASSYSQDSPLH	TRBJ1-6	TRBV6-5
SVVWGNTEAF	TRBJ1-1	TRBV29-1
ASTQGQGSTQETQY	TRBJ2-5	TRBV7-6
ASRQVKFGNTEAF	TRBJ1-1	TRBV5-6
SAGTSGSPRPYEQY	TRBJ2-7	TRBV20-1
ASSSEGRGGDTQY	TRBJ2-3	TRBV12-3/TRBV12-4
ASSQDAGVSQY	TRBJ2-3	TRBV4-3
ASSRDGLNTEAF	TRBJ1-1	TRBV12-3/TRBV12-4
SVGQGGYEQY	TRBJ2-7	TRBV29-1
ASRTSRHRTDTQY	TRBJ2-3	TRBV4-3
AWSVQGMGGNQPQH	TRBJ1-5	TRBV30
ASSLSSGGPYEQY	TRBJ2-7	TRBV5-1
ASSSRTGAADTQY	TRBJ2-3	TRBV11-2
SPTGMNTEAF	TRBJ1-1	TRBV20-1
ASSSGGSNV	TRBJ2-1	TRBV7-9
ASSWDRVDTGELF	TRBJ2-2	TRBV5-1
ASSLGQGIHEQF	TRBJ2-1	TRBV12-3/TRBV12-4
ASSVGTGAIEQY	TRBJ2-7	TRBV9
SAIPGGSFNQPQH	TRBJ1-5	TRBV20-1
ASSFPAGAIQETQY	TRBJ2-5	TRBV7-9
ASSLRADYTDTQY	TRBJ2-3	TRBV11-3
ASRKAGGYEQY	TRBJ2-7	TRBV6-6
SVRGGMAKNIQY	TRBJ2-4	TRBV29-1
ASTIGGGGNTIY	TRBJ1-3	TRBV12-3/TRBV12-4
ASSYSLLAGANEQF	TRBJ2-1	TRBV6-2/TRBV6-3
ASSEQRGIYEQY	TRBJ2-7	TRBV5-1
ASSKNRQVRFYEQY	TRBJ2-7	TRBV4-1
SAPGQLYEQY	TRBJ2-7	TRBV20-1
ASSHRDRGTNEKLF	TRBJ1-4	TRBV3-1
SAGRDSANTGELF	TRBJ2-2	TRBV20-1
SASRELEGAPGQPQH	TRBJ1-5	TRBV20-1
ASGSTEGETQY	TRBJ2-5	TRBV12-5
SAKRPGTTSSTGELF	TRBJ2-2	TRBV20-1
ASSQDSAGVGTQY	TRBJ2-3	TRBV4-3
ATSLSQAGGLQETQY	TRBJ2-5	TRBV24-1
ASSWDSGTDTQY	TRBJ2-3	TRBV5-1
ASSQETQY	TRBJ2-5	TRBV3-1
ATGLAGGPSTDTQY	TRBJ2-3	TRBV24-1
ASARQGNTDTQY	TRBJ2-3	TRBV7-9
ASSPQGPGNYGYT	TRBJ1-2	TRBV7-2
SVEGYGGLNTEAF	TRBJ1-1	TRBV29-1
ASSNRGAETQY	TRBJ2-5	TRBV5-1